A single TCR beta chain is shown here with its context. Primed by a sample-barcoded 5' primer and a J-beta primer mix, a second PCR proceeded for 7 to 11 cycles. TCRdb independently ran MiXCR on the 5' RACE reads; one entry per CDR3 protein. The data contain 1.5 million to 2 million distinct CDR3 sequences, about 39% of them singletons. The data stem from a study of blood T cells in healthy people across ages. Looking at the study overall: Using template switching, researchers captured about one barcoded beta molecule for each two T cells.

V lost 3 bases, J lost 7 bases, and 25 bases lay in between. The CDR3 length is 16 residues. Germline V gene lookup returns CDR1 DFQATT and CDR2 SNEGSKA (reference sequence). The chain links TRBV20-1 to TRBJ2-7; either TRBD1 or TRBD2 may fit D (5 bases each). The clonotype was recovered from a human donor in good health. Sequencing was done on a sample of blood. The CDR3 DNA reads TGCAGTGCTAGTGTGCAAATTACGGGACCCGGAGGTGAGCAGTACTTC. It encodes CSASVQITGPGGEQYF.